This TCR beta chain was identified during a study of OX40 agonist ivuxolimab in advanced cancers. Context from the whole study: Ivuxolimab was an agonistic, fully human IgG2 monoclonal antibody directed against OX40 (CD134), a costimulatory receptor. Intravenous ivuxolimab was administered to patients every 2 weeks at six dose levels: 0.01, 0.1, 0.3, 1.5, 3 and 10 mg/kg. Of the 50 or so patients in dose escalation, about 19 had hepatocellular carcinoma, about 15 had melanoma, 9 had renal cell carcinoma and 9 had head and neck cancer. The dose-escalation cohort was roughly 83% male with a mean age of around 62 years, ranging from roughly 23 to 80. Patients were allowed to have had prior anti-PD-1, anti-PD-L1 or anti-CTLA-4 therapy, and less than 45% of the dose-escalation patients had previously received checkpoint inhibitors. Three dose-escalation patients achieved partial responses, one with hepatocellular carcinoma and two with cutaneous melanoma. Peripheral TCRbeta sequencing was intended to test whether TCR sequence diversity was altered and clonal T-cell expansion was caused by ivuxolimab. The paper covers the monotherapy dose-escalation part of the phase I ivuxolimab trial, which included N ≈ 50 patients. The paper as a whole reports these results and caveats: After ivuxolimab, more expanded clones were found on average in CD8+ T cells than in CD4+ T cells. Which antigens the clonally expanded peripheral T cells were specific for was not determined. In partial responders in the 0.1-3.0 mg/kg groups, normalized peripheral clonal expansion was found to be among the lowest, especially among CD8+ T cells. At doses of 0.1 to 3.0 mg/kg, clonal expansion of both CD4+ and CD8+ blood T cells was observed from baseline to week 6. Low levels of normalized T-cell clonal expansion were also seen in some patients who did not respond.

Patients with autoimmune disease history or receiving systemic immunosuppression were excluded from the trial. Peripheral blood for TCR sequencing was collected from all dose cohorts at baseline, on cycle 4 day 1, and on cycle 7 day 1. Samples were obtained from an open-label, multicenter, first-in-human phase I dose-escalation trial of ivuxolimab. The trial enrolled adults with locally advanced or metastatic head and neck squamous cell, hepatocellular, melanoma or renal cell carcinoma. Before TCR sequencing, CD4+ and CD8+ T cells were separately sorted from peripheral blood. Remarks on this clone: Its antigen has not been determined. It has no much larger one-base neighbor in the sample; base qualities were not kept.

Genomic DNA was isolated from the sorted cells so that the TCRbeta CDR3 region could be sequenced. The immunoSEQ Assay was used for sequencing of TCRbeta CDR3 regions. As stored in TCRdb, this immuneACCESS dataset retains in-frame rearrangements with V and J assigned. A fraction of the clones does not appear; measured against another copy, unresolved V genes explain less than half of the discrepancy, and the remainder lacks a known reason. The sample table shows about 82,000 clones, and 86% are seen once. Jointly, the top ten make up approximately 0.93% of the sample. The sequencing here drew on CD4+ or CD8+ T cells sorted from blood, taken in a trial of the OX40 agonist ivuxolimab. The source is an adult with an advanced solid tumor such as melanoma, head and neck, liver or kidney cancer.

The nucleotide sequence is TGTGCCAGCAGCGTAGGGGCAGGGTCGTATAATTCACCCCTCCACTTT. The translation is CASSVGAGSYNSPLHF. Recombination connected TRBV9 to TRBJ1-6, with a tentative D gene TRBD1 over 5 matching bases. From cysteine to phenylalanine, the CDR3 is 16 amino acids long. Left in the record is the CDR3 DNA by itself, 48 bases read in frame from the first base. Cut back by 0 bases and 4 bases, the V and J ends lie 11 bases apart. CDR1 and CDR2 are read off the germline V gene as SGDLS and YYNGEE.